Following are 11 T cell receptor beta chains from one sample sequenced in a study of CD8+ T cells in alopecia areata. Reverse transcription of extracted RNA yielded cDNA, which provided the sequencing template. Assay: immunoSEQ multiplex PCR; the TCRdb copy retains only in-frame clones and omits some. The sample comprises 190,000 or so clones, roughly three fifths of which are singletons, and 3% to 4% rests with the top ten. Documented treatment: oral pan-JAK inhibitor, 5-10 mg twice daily. Sequencing used CD4+ T cells sorted from blood, obtained at week 4, from a patient treated with tofacitinib. The origin of the receptors is a human donor with alopecia areata.

This sequence joins TRBV5-1 and TRBJ2-5, with TRBD1 identical over 12 bases. The CDR3 has 17 amino acids. Germline V gene sequence: CDR1 SGHRS, CDR2 YFSETQ. V trimming: 2 bases; J trimming: 6 bases; junction bases outside the gene matches: 11. CDR3 sequence (DNA): TGCGCCAGCAGCTTAGGGACAGGGGGCTCGAATTTGAAGACCCAGTACTTC. Translated, it gives CASSLGTGGSNLKTQYF.

The chain joins TRBV30 to TRBJ1-3; the D gene is possibly TRBD1 (6 bases). Trimming took off 0 bases at V and 0 bases at J, with 9 bases between the two ends. CDR1 is GTSNPN and CDR2 is SVGIG in the germline V gene (reference sequence). This CDR3 has 15 residues. The CDR3 DNA reads TGTGCCTGGAGTGTAAAGGGGGACTCTGGAAACACCATATATTTT. Its translation is CAWSVKGDSGNTIYF.

Details on this clone: Different DNA sequences within this sample yield the same CDR3. The J gene is TRBJ1-1, the V gene TRBV30; tentative D call: TRBD1 (5 bases). The germline V gene has CDR1 GTSNPN and CDR2 SVGIG (reference sequence). This CDR3 is 13 amino acids long. The ends were cut back, 1 base at V and 3 bases at J, with 9 bases in the middle. For the CDR3, the DNA is TGTGCCTGGAGTGGTTCAGGGTACACTGAAGCTTTCTTT. Translating gives CAWSGSGYTEAFF.

This rearrangement joins TRBV30 to TRBJ2-1; possibly TRBD2 for D (7 bases). The CDR3 is 17 residues long. Germline lookup yields CDR1 GTSNPN and CDR2 SVGIG (reference sequence). V gave up 0 bases and J gave up 1 base, with 16 bases separating them. CDR3 residues: CAWSVLSGGLSYNEQFF. CDR3 nucleotides: TGTGCCTGGAGTGTACTATCCGGGGGGCTTTCCTACAATGAGCAGTTCTTC.

This clone was counted once. This chain joins TRBV7-9 and TRBJ2-3, with unresolved D. Trimming pared 1 base from V and 3 bases from J, leaving 8 bases between. The CDR3 sequence is 14 residues long. Germline CDR1 and CDR2: SEHNR and FQNEAQ (reference sequence). The DNA for the CDR3 is TGTGCCAGCAGCTTAGTAACGGGTACAGATACGCAGTATTTT. This sequence encodes CASSLVTGTDTQYF.

The CDR3 coding sequence is TGTGCCAGCACCACAGGTCCCCGGCCCCAGCATTTT. Its translation is CASTTGPRPQHF. This chain joins TRBV6-6 and TRBJ1-5; weak D call: TRBD1 (5 bases). The CDR3 covers 12 residues. V was clipped by 7 bases and J by 9 bases, with 13 bases between them. Looked up from germline, CDR1 is MNHNY and CDR2 is SVGAGI (reference sequence).

The V gene is TRBV6-5, the J gene TRBJ1-6; unclear D gene. V lost 0 bases, J lost 8 bases, and 8 bases lay in between. Germline loops: CDR1 MNHEY, CDR2 SVGAGI. The CDR3 runs 14 residues. CDR3 region: CASSYSSVYSPLHF. CDR3 nucleotide sequence: TGTGCCAGCAGTTACTCATCGGTATATTCACCCCTCCACTTT.

V gene TRBV5-1 combines with J gene TRBJ2-1; TRBD2 matches at 9 bases. J gave up 5 bases and V 0 bases, and 3 bases lay outside the gene matches. The CDR3 spans 15 residues. Germline V gene data show CDR1 as SGHRS and CDR2 as YFSETQ. The CDR3 loop is CASSLAAGGHNEQFF. The DNA of the CDR3 is TGCGCCAGCAGCTTGGCGGCGGGGGGGCACAATGAGCAGTTCTTC.

V usage is TRBV9 and J usage is TRBJ2-6; TRBD1 might be the D (5 bases). Trimming left V 3 bases short and J 0 bases short, with 7 bases between. The CDR3 consists of 15 residues. CDR1 is SGDLS and CDR2 is YYNGEE in the germline V gene. The CDR3 sequence: CASSGQSSGANVLTF. The DNA for the CDR3 is TGTGCCAGCAGCGGACAGAGCTCTGGGGCCAACGTCCTGACTTTC.

The chain has TRBV5-1 and TRBJ2-2, with D possibly TRBD2 on 5 matching bases. Germline V gives CDR1 SGHRS, CDR2 YFSETQ. This CDR3 is built from 15 residues. Trimming took 4 bases from V and 4 from J, leaving 14 bases between them. The CDR3 DNA is TGCGCCAGCAGCCCCCGGGATGGAGCCACCGGGGAGCTGTTTTTT. It translates to CASSPRDGATGELFF.

Only a few counts were recorded for this clone. The V call is TRBV29-1, the J call TRBJ2-1; D not certain. The CDR3 length is 15 residues. Trimming pared 0 bases from V and 1 base from J, leaving 10 bases between. CDR1 is SQVTM, CDR2 ANQGSEA, per germline. The CDR3 is CSVEEAGLSYNEQFF. In DNA form, the CDR3 reads TGCAGCGTTGAAGAGGCCGGGTTATCCTACAATGAGCAGTTCTTC.